The 28 T cell receptor beta chains given below trace back to one sample, sequenced in a study of shared T cell receptors in the human thymus. Clones were read by immunoSEQ multiplex PCR, and TCRdb kept only the in-frame ones, dropping some. The data contain about 380,000 clones, around 93% of them singletons. Specimen: thymocytes. These receptors were obtained from a human donor.

The chain joins TRBV6-1 to TRBJ2-5, with D tentatively TRBD1 (6 bases). The V and J ends lost 6 bases and 5 bases respectively, with 13 bases between them. Germline V CDR1 and CDR2: MNHNS, SASEGT. The CDR3 extends over 13 amino acids. CDR3 residues: CASRETGYETQYF. In nucleotides, the CDR3 is TGTGCCAGCAGAGAAACAGGGTACGAGACCCAGTACTTC.

V gene TRBV6-1 combines with J gene TRBJ1-5; D unresolved. Trimming took 3 bases from V and 4 from J, leaving 7 bases between them. This CDR3 contains 13 residues. Germline CDR1 is MNHNS and CDR2 is SASEGT. The CDR3 is CASSEFSNQPQHF. The CDR3 DNA follows: TGTGCCAGCAGTGAGTTTTCTAATCAGCCCCAGCATTTT.

This rearrangement joins TRBV12-5 to TRBJ1-2, with D perhaps TRBD1 (5 bases). Germline V CDR1 and CDR2: LGHNT, FRNRAP. V lost 7 bases to trimming and J lost 4 bases, with 16 bases between them. The length of the CDR3 is 14 residues. The CDR3 loop reads CASAPPGPLYGYTF. The CDR3 DNA reads TGTGCTAGTGCCCCCCCGGGGCCCCTCTATGGCTACACCTTC.

The chain carries TRBV6-4 and TRBJ2-1, with 11 bases that match TRBD1. J lost 6 bases, V lost 6 bases, and 4 bases had no gene match. CDR1 and CDR2 (germline): MRHNA, SNTAGT. This CDR3 spans 14 amino acids. The chain's CDR3 is CASRPGTGGNEQFF. The CDR3 DNA sequence: TGTGCCAGCAGACCCGGGACAGGGGGCAATGAGCAGTTCTTC.

This sequence joins TRBV11-2 and TRBJ2-7; 8 bases line up with TRBD2. V dropped 6 bases and J dropped 1; count of bases not matched to a gene: 11. This CDR3 is built from 16 residues. Germline values: CDR1 SGHAT, CDR2 FQNNGV. CDR3 in DNA: TGTGCCAGCAGACGTACCCTAGGCGGGAGGTCCTACGAGCAGTACTTC. Translation: CASRRTLGGRSYEQYF.

J is TRBJ2-7 and V is TRBV27; TRBD1 agrees at 10 bases. The CDR3 covers 13 residues. Germline assignment: CDR1 MNHEY and CDR2 SMNVEV (reference sequence). V was clipped by 4 bases and J by 7 bases; unmatched bases: 4. Here the CDR3 reads CASSSGQGREQYF. DNA of the CDR3: TGTGCCAGCAGTTCGGGACAGGGGAGAGAGCAGTACTTC.

This chain joins TRBV29-1 and TRBJ2-5; 12 positions agree with TRBD2. Losses at the gene ends were 5 bases for V and 6 bases for J; bases not matched to a gene: 4. CDR1 and CDR2 (germline): SQVTM, ANQGSEA. There are 13 residues in the CDR3. CDR3 nucleotide sequence: TGCAGCGTTATAGGACTAGCGGGAAAGACCCAGTACTTC. This codes for CSVIGLAGKTQYF.

The J gene is TRBJ2-7, the V gene TRBV10-3, with 9 positions matching TRBD2. The CDR3 has 20 residues. The V gene's germline CDR1 is ENHRY and CDR2 SYGVKD. Trimming at V came to 4 bases and at J to 1 base, leaving 20 bases not matched to a gene. CDR3 in DNA: TGTGCCATCAGTGGAGTGGTTTCGGCAGGTCTAGCGGGACGATCCTACGAGCAGTACTTC. This encodes CAISGVVSAGLAGRSYEQYF.

The V gene is TRBV19, the J gene TRBJ1-2; weak D call: TRBD1 (6 bases). Trimming shortened V by 4 bases and J by 4 bases, and 22 bases separated the two germline ends. The CDR3 spans 17 residues. Looked up from germline, CDR1 is LNHDA and CDR2 is SQIVND (reference sequence). CDR3 in amino acids: CASSRHRIRTEPYGYTF. CDR3 sequence (DNA): TGTGCCAGTAGTAGACACCGAATCCGGACAGAACCCTATGGCTACACCTTC.

The chain has TRBV5-1 and TRBJ2-2, with 13 nucleotides matching TRBD2. With 2 bases clipped from V and 4 bases from J, the junction kept 2 bases outside the gene matches. The germline V gene encodes CDR1 SGHRS and CDR2 YFSETQ. CDR3 size: 16 residues. This CDR3 reads CASSLGTSGTTGELFF. DNA of the CDR3: TGCGCCAGCAGCTTAGGGACTAGCGGGACCACCGGGGAGCTGTTTTTT.

The chain joins TRBV10-3 to TRBJ1-2; D is uncertain. Germline-derived CDR1 and CDR2 are ENHRY and SYGVKD. V was cut by 2 bases and J by 1 base, with 11 bases left in between. This CDR3 contains 15 residues. The CDR3 spells CAISEQGDINYGYTF. DNA for the CDR3: TGTGCCATCAGTGAGCAAGGAGACATTAACTATGGCTACACCTTC.

The J gene is TRBJ2-1, the V gene TRBV20-1; D gene uncertain. The CDR3 contains 11 residues. The V gene's germline CDR1 is DFQATT and CDR2 SNEGSKA (reference sequence). V shed 6 bases and J shed 1 base, with 4 bases lying between them. The CDR3 region is CSAPSYNEQFF. As DNA, the CDR3 is TGCAGTGCCCCTTCCTACAATGAGCAGTTCTTC.

This clone showed up just a few times. The chain uses TRBV28 and TRBJ1-2; possibly TRBD1 for D (5 bases). Germline CDR1 and CDR2: MDHEN and SYDVKM. Trimming removed 5 bases from V and 6 bases from J, with 13 bases in between. The CDR3 is 13 amino acids. CDR3 protein: CASSVVQGHGYTF. The CDR3 DNA follows: TGTGCCAGCAGTGTGGTGCAGGGCCATGGCTACACCTTC.

V is TRBV6-6 and J is TRBJ2-7; TRBD1 might be the D (5 bases). Trimming pared 0 bases from V and 5 bases from J, leaving 11 bases between. This CDR3 has 14 residues. CDR1 is MNHNY and CDR2 is SVGAGI in the germline V gene (reference sequence). CDR3 amino acids: CASSYSGQGHEQYF. The CDR3 region has the DNA TGTGCCAGCAGTTACTCGGGGCAGGGCCACGAGCAGTACTTC.

V is TRBV15 and J is TRBJ2-1, with TRBD1 as a possible D gene (6 bases). V was shortened by 0 bases and J by 1 base, with 10 bases between the two germline ends. Germline V gene lookup returns CDR1 LNHNV and CDR2 YYDKDF (reference sequence). The CDR3 runs to 16 residues. CDR3 sequence reads: CATSRDSDRSYNEQFF. The DNA of the CDR3 is TGTGCCACCAGCAGAGATTCCGACAGGTCCTACAATGAGCAGTTCTTC.

This chain connects TRBV30 to TRBJ2-5, with D unclear. The CDR3 runs 13 residues. Trimming cost V 1 base and J 5 bases, with 11 bases left between them. Germline V lookup: CDR1 GTSNPN, CDR2 SVGIG (reference sequence). CDR3 sequence (DNA): TGTGCCTGGAGTGGACCCGGTTGGGAGACCCAGTACTTC. This gives the protein CAWSGPGWETQYF.

V and J are TRBV19 and TRBJ2-7, with a tentative D call TRBD1 (5 bases). V lost 5 bases to trimming and J lost 3 bases, with 11 bases between them. Germline assignment: CDR1 LNHDA and CDR2 SQIVND (reference sequence). The CDR3 has 13 residues. In DNA form, the CDR3 reads TGTGCCAGTAGTGTCACAGGTCTCTACGAGCAGTACTTC. Its protein product is CASSVTGLYEQYF.

The rearrangement joins TRBV27 to TRBJ2-6; unclear D gene. The germline CDR1 and CDR2 sequences are MNHEY and SMNVEV (reference sequence). The CDR3 runs 13 residues. V was trimmed by 3 bases and J by 3 bases, leaving 3 bases between them. The CDR3 sequence is CASSFGGANVLTF. CDR3 in DNA: TGTGCCAGCAGTTTTGGTGGGGCCAACGTCCTGACTTTC. The full variable domain, rest sourced from reference TRBV27 and TRBJ2-6, is EAQVTQNPRYLITVTGKKLTVTCSQNMNHEYMSWYRQDPGLGLRQIYYSMNVEVTDKGDVPEGYKVSRKEKRNFPLILESPSPNQTSLYFCASSFGGANVLTFGAGSRLTVL.

The chain is built from TRBV4-1 and TRBJ2-1; D is undetermined. Per the germline V gene, CDR1 is MGHRA and CDR2 is YSYEKL. Trimming stripped 0 bases from V and 7 bases from J, with 13 bases between. The CDR3 spans 15 residues. In nucleotides, the CDR3 is TGCGCCAGCAGCCAAGAAGGGAATCCTACGAATGAGCAGTTCTTC. It codes for CASSQEGNPTNEQFF.

This CDR3 is CAWNPVAGGPSYEQYF. CDR3 DNA: TGTGCCTGGAACCCAGTGGCGGGAGGCCCCTCCTACGAGCAGTACTTC. This chain connects TRBV30 to TRBJ2-7; 8 nucleotides align to TRBD2. CDR1 GTSNPN and CDR2 SVGIG come from the germline V gene (reference sequence). The V and J ends lost 4 bases and 0 bases, in that order; junction bases with no gene match: 11. This CDR3 is 16 amino acids long.

This chain joins TRBV19 and TRBJ2-7; 13 positions agree with TRBD2. The CDR3 runs to 15 residues. Germline V gene sequence: CDR1 LNHDA, CDR2 SQIVND (reference sequence). Losses at the gene ends were 5 bases for V and 3 bases for J; bases not matched to a gene: 4. CDR3 in amino acids: CASSWGLAGIYEQYF. In nucleotides, the CDR3 is TGTGCCAGTAGTTGGGGACTAGCGGGGATCTACGAGCAGTACTTC.

The CDR3: CASSWGRSNTEAFF. CDR3 sequence (DNA): TGCGCCAGCAGCTGGGGACGGTCGAACACTGAAGCTTTCTTT. The chain employs TRBV5-1 and TRBJ1-1; possibly TRBD1 for D (5 bases). CDR1 and CDR2 (germline): SGHRS, YFSETQ. This CDR3 region has 14 residues. Trimming pared 3 bases from V and 1 base from J, leaving 10 bases between. The whole variable domain, remainder taken from reference TRBV5-1 and TRBJ1-1, is KAGVTQTPRYLIKTRGQQVTLSCSPISGHRSVSWYQQTPGQGLQFLFEYFSETQRNKGNFPGRFSGRQFSNSRSEMNVSTLELGDSALYLCASSWGRSNTEAFFGQGTRLTVV.

This clone was observed once. The CDR3 DNA is TGTGCCAGTACTAACAAGGAAGGGGAGGAGACCCAGTACTTC. Translation: CASTNKEGEETQYF. The J gene is TRBJ2-5, the V gene TRBV19; D tentatively reads TRBD1 or TRBD2 (5 bases each). The CDR3 sequence is 14 residues long. Germline loops: CDR1 LNHDA, CDR2 SQIVND (reference sequence). With 7 bases removed from V and 5 bases from J, the gap between germline ends came to 17 bases.

The chain links TRBV29-1 to TRBJ2-2, with 11 bases lining up with TRBD1. This CDR3 is 16 amino acids long. CDR1 and CDR2 from the germline V gene are SQVTM and ANQGSEA. V gave up 7 bases and J gave up 6 bases; unmatched junction bases: 13. Here the CDR3 reads CSAGTGGSLVAGELFF. The CDR3 DNA is TGCAGCGCCGGGACAGGGGGGAGTTTAGTCGCCGGGGAGCTGTTTTTT.

The chain has TRBV5-1 and TRBJ2-1, with TRBD2 identical over 12 bases. The CDR3 covers 17 residues. The ends lost 0 bases at V and 3 bases at J; junction bases unmatched: 4. Germline values: CDR1 SGHRS, CDR2 YFSETQ. The CDR3 DNA is TGCGCCAGCAGCTTGGAGACTAGCGGGGGTATCTACAATGAGCAGTTCTTC. Its protein product is CASSLETSGGIYNEQFF.

The chain carries TRBV18 and TRBJ2-5; 12 bases line up with TRBD1. After removal of 3 bases from V and 7 bases from J, the junction contained 6 bases not matched to a gene. This CDR3 region has 15 residues. Germline V gene data show CDR1 as KGHSH and CDR2 as LQKENI. This CDR3 is CASSPWDRGLRTQYF. CDR3 nucleotides: TGTGCCAGCTCACCCTGGGACAGGGGGCTTCGGACCCAGTACTTC. Together with reference TRBV18 and TRBJ2-5, the CDR3 gives the full variable domain: NAGVMQNPRHLVRRRGQEARLRCSPMKGHSHVYWYRQLPEEGLKFMVYLQKENIIDESGMPKERFSAEFPKEGPSILRIQQVVRGDSAAYFCASSPWDRGLRTQYFGPGTRLLVL.

The count of this clone is one. The chain couples TRBV4-3 to TRBJ2-1; D may be TRBD1 or TRBD2 (5 bases each). CDR3 length: 16 amino acids. The V gene lost 3 bases and the J gene lost 0 bases, with 12 bases spanning the gap. Germline V CDR1 and CDR2: LGHNA, YSLEER. DNA of the CDR3: TGCGCCAGCAGCCATTCACTGGGGGACTCCTACAATGAGCAGTTCTTC. Amino acids: CASSHSLGDSYNEQFF.

The DNA for the CDR3 is TGTGCCAGCAGCTTGCGAAGGACCCCTTTTAGCACAGATACGCAGTATTTT. Its protein is CASSLRRTPFSTDTQYF. This chain connects TRBV7-2 to TRBJ2-3; no definite D call. The CDR3 is made up of 17 amino acids. From germline, CDR1 is SGHTA and CDR2 FQGNSA. Trimming took 3 bases from V and 0 from J, leaving 16 bases between them.